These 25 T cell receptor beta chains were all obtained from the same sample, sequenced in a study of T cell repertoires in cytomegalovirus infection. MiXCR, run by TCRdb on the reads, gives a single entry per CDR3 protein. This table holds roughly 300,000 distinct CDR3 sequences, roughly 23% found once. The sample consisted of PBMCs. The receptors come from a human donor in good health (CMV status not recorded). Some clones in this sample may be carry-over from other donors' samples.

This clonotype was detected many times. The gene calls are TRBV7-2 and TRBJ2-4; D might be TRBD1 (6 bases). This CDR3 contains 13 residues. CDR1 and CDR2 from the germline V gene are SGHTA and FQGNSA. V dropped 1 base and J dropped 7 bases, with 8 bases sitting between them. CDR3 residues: CASSLGTDNIQYF. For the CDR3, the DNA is TGTGCCAGCAGCTTAGGGACAGACAACATTCAGTACTTC.

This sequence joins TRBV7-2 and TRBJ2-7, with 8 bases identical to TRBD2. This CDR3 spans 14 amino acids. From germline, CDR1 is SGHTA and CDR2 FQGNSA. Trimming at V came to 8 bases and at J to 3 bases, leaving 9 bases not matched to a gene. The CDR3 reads CASRGRLAGYEQYF. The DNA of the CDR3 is TGTGCCAGCCGAGGTCGGCTAGCGGGCTACGAGCAGTACTTC.

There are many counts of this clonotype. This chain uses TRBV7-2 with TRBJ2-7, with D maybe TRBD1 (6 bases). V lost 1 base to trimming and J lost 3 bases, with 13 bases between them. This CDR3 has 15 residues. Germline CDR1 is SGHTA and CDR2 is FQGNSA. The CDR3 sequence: CASSLDQGHGYEQYF. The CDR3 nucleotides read TGTGCCAGCAGCTTAGACCAGGGACACGGCTACGAGCAGTACTTC. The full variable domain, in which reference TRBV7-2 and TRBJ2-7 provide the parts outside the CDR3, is GAGVSQSPSNKVTEKGKDVELRCDPISGHTALYWYRQSLGQGLEFLIYFQGNSAPDKSGLPSDRFSAERTGGSVSTLTIQRTQQEDSAVYLCASSLDQGHGYEQYFGPGTRLTVT.

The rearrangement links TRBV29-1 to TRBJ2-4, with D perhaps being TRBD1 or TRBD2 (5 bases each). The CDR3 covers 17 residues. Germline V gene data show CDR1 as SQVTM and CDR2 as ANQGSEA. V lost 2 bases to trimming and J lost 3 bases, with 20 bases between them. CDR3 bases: TGCAGCGTTGAATGGGCAGGGAGCATTTTCGACAAAAACATTCAGTACTTC. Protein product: CSVEWAGSIFDKNIQYF.

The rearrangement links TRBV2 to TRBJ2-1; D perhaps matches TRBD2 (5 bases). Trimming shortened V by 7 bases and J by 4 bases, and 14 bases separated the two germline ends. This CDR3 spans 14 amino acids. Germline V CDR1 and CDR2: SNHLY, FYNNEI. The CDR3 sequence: CASKEAVGYNEQFF. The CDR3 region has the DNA TGTGCCAGCAAGGAAGCGGTCGGGTACAATGAGCAGTTCTTC.

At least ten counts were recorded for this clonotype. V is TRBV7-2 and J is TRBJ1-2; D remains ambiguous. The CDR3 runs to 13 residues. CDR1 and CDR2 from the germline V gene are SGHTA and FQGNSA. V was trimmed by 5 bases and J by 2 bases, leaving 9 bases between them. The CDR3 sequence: CASSMTANYGYTF. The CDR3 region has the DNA TGTGCCAGCAGCATGACGGCGAACTATGGCTACACCTTC.

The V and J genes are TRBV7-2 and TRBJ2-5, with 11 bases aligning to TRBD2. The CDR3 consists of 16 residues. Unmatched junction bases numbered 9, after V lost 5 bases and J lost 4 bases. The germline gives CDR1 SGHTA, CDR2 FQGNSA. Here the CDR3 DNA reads TGTGCCAGCAGCCCTACGCGGCTAGCGGGGGGAGAGACCCAGTACTTC. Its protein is CASSPTRLAGGETQYF. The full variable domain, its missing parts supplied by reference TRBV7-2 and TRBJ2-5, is GAGVSQSPSNKVTEKGKDVELRCDPISGHTALYWYRQSLGQGLEFLIYFQGNSAPDKSGLPSDRFSAERTGGSVSTLTIQRTQQEDSAVYLCASSPTRLAGGETQYFGPGTRLLVL.

For the CDR3, the DNA is TGTGCCAGCCGAATTATTGGGGATTTCGACTACGAGCAGTACTTC. Protein product: CASRIIGDFDYEQYF. The V gene is TRBV6-1, the J gene TRBJ2-7, with D unclear. CDR3 length: 15 amino acids. CDR1 and CDR2 from the germline V gene are MNHNS and SASEGT. With 8 bases removed from V and 3 bases from J, the gap between germline ends came to 20 bases.

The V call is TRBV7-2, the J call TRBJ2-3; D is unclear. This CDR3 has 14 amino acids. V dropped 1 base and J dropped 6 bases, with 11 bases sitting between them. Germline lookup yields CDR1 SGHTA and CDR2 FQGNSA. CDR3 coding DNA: TGTGCCAGCAGCTTAGTCCCCGAGTCCGATACGCAGTATTTT. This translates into CASSLVPESDTQYF.

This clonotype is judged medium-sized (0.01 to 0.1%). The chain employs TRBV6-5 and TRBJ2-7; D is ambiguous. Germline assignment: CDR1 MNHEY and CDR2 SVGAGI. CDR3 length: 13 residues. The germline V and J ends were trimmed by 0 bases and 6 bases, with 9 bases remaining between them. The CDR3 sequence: CASSYSDGFEQYF. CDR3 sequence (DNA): TGTGCCAGCAGTTACTCTGACGGGTTCGAGCAGTACTTC.

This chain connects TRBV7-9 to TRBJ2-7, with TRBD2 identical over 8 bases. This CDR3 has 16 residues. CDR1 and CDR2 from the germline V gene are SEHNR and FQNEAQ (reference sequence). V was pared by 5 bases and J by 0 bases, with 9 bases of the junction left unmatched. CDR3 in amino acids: CASSPWVGTSSYEQYF. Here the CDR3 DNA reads TGTGCCAGCAGCCCCTGGGTGGGGACTAGCTCCTACGAGCAGTACTTC.

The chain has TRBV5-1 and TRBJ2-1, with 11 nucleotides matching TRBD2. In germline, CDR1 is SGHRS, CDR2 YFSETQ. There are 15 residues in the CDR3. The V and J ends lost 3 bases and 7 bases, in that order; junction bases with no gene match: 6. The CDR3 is CASSSGLAERNEQFF. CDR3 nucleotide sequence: TGCGCCAGCAGCTCGGGACTAGCGGAGCGGAATGAGCAGTTCTTC.

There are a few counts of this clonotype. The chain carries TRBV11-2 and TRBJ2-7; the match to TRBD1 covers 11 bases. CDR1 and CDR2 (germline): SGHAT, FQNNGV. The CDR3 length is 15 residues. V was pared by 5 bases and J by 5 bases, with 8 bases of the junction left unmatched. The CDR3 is CASSPRRTGGNEQYF. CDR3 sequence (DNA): TGTGCCAGCAGCCCCCGTCGGACAGGGGGCAACGAGCAGTACTTC.

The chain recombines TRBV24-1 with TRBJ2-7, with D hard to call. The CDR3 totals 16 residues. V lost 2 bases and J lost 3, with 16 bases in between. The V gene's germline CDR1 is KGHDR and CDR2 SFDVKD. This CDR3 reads CATSDSTAEPSYEQYF. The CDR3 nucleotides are TGTGCCACCAGTGATTCTACGGCGGAGCCCAGCTACGAGCAGTACTTC.

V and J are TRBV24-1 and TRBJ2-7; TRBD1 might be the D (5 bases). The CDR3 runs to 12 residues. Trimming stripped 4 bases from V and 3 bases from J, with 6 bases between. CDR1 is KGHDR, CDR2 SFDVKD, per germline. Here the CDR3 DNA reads TGTGCCACCAGTGAGGACAACTACGAGCAGTACTTC. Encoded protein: CATSEDNYEQYF.

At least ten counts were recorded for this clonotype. This chain's CDR3 is CASSPPGGNTEAFF. CDR3 in DNA: TGTGCCAGCAGCCCTCCGGGGGGGAACACTGAAGCTTTCTTT. V usage is TRBV7-3 and J usage is TRBJ1-1; a weak D match, TRBD1 (5 bases). There are 14 residues in the CDR3. Trimming removed 5 bases from V and 1 base from J, with 11 bases in between. Germline V gene data show CDR1 as SGHTA and CDR2 as FQGTGA. Full variable domain (missing parts from reference TRBV7-3 and TRBJ1-1): GAGVSQTPSNKVTEKGKYVELRCDPISGHTALYWYRQSLGQGPEFLIYFQGTGAADDSGLPNDRFFAVRPEGSVSTLKIQRTERGDSAVYLCASSPPGGNTEAFFGQGTRLTVV.

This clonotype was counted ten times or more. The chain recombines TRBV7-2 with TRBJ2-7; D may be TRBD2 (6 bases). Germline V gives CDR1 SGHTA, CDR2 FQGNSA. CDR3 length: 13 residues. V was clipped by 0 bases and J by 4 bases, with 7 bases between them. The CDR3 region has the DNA TGTGCCAGCAGCTTAGCGCGGGGATACGAGCAGTACTTC. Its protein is CASSLARGYEQYF. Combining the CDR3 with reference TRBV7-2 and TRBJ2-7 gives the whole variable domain GAGVSQSPSNKVTEKGKDVELRCDPISGHTALYWYRQSLGQGLEFLIYFQGNSAPDKSGLPSDRFSAERTGGSVSTLTIQRTQQEDSAVYLCASSLARGYEQYFGPGTRLTVT.

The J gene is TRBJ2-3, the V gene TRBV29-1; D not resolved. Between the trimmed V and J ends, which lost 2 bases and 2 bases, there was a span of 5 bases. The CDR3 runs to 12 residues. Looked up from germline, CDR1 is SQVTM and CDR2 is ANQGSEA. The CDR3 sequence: CSVEQITDTQYF. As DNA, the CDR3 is TGCAGCGTTGAACAGATCACAGATACGCAGTATTTT.

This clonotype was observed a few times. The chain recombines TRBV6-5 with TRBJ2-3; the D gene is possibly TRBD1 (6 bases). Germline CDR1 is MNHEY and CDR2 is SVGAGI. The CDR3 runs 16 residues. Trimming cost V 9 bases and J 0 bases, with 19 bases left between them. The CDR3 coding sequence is TGTGCCAGTTTACCGGGACACGTCACTAGCACAGATACGCAGTATTTT. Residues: CASLPGHVTSTDTQYF.

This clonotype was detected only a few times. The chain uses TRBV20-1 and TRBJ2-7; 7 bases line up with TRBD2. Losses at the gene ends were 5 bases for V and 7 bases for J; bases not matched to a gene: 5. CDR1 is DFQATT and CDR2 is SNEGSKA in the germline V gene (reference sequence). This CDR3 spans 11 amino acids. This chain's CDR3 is CSAWDGGEQYF. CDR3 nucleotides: TGCAGTGCTTGGGACGGGGGGGAGCAGTACTTC.

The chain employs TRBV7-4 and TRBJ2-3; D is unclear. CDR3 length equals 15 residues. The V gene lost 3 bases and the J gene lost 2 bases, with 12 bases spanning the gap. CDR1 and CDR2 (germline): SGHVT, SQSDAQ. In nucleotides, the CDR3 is TGTGCCAGCAGCTTCAGTTCGGAAGACACAGATACGCAGTATTTT. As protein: CASSFSSEDTDTQYF.

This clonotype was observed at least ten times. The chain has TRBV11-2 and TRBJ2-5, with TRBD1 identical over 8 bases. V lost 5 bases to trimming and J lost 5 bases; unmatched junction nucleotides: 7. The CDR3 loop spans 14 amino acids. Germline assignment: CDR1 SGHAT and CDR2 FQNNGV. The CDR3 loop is CASSATQGGETQYF. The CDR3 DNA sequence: TGTGCCAGCAGCGCGACACAGGGGGGCGAGACCCAGTACTTC.

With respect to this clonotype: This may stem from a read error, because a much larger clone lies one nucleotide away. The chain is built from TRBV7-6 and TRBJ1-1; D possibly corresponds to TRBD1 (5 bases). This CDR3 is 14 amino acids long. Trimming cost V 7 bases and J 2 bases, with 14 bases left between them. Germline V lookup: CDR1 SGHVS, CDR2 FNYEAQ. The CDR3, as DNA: TGTGCCAGCACCCTGGGGGGGGAAAACACTGAAGCTTTCTTT. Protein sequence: CASTLGGENTEAFF.

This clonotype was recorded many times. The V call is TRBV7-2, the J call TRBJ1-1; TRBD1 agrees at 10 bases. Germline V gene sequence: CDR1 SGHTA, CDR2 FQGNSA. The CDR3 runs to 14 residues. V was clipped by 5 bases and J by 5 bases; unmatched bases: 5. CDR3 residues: CASSGQGVETEAFF. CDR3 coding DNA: TGTGCCAGCAGCGGACAGGGGGTTGAGACTGAAGCTTTCTTT.

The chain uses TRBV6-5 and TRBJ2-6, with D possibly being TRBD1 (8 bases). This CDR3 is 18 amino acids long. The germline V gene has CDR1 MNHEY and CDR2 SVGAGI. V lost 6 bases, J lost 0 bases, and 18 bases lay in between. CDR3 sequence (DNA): TGTGCCAGCAGCCGTACAGGGGGGGGCACCTCTGGGGCCAACGTCCTGACTTTC. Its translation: CASSRTGGGTSGANVLTF.